Shown below are 17 T cell receptor beta chains from a single sample sequenced in a study of vaccination effects on CD4 cells after COVID-19. These TCRs are of unknown antigen specificity. CD4+ T cells were isolated after 10 days of culture. All study participants received two doses of BNT162b2 or mRNA-1273 vaccine. The data were produced by immunoSEQ multiplex PCR, yet TCRdb's version contains in-frame clones alone and is incomplete. The sample records approximately 61,000 clones, 78% being singletons. Source: CD4+ T cells from PBMCs cultured without peptide, taken after COVID-19 vaccination. The receptors here all came from a human donor who received a COVID-19 vaccine.

The V and J genes are TRBV18 and TRBJ2-1; a weak D match, TRBD2 (6 bases). Looked up from germline, CDR1 is KGHSH and CDR2 is LQKENI. CDR3 length: 15 residues. The germline V and J ends were trimmed by 3 bases and 4 bases, with 13 bases remaining between them. Here the CDR3 reads CASSPFSGGYNEQFF. The CDR3 nucleotides are TGTGCCAGCTCACCTTTCTCTGGGGGGTACAATGAGCAGTTCTTC.

V usage is TRBV28 and J usage is TRBJ2-3; 9 bases align to TRBD1. Trimming at V came to 7 bases and at J to 4 bases, leaving 9 bases not matched to a gene. Per germline, CDR1 MDHEN and CDR2 SYDVKM. The CDR3 runs to 15 residues. In DNA, the CDR3 is TGTGCCAGCACCCCGAGGGGACAGGGAGCAGATACGCAGTATTTT. Its protein is CASTPRGQGADTQYF.

The chain couples TRBV30 to TRBJ1-2, with a possible D match to TRBD1 (5 bases). From germline, CDR1 is GTSNPN and CDR2 SVGIG (reference sequence). V lost 1 base, J lost 8 bases, and 5 bases lay in between. This CDR3 is built from 10 residues. CDR3 DNA sequence: TGTGCCTGGAGTGGGGGGGGCTACACCTTC. Amino acid sequence: CAWSGGGYTF.

The chain has TRBV12-3 or TRBV12-4 and TRBJ2-7; no firm D call. The CDR3 has 13 residues. V was cut by 3 bases and J by 4 bases, with 10 bases left in between. Written as DNA, the CDR3 is TGTGCCAGCAGTTTGTCTCTGGCTTACGAGCAGTACTTC. It is translated as CASSLSLAYEQYF.

The V call is TRBV27, the J call TRBJ2-3, with D maybe TRBD1 (6 bases). The V end lost 5 bases, the J end lost 4 bases, and 10 bases lay between the germline ends. Germline V gene lookup returns CDR1 MNHEY and CDR2 SMNVEV (reference sequence). CDR3 length equals 13 residues. CDR3 sequence: CASSLNRADTQYF. The CDR3 DNA reads as TGTGCCAGCAGTCTGAACAGGGCAGATACGCAGTATTTT.

V is TRBV20-1 and J is TRBJ1-1; TRBD1 might be the D (5 bases). With 3 bases removed from V and 2 bases from J, the gap between germline ends came to 13 bases. Germline V lookup: CDR1 DFQATT, CDR2 SNEGSKA (reference sequence). The CDR3 runs to 14 residues. The CDR3 loop is CSASRGALNTEAFF. CDR3 DNA: TGCAGTGCTAGTAGGGGAGCCCTCAACACTGAAGCTTTCTTT.

The gene calls are TRBV3-1 (or the pseudogene TRBV3-2) and TRBJ2-7; D perhaps matches TRBD1 (5 bases). CDR3 length equals 14 residues. The V gene's germline CDR1 is LGHDT and CDR2 YNNKEL (reference sequence). With 0 bases removed from V and 5 bases from J, the gap between germline ends came to 11 bases. The chain's CDR3 is CASSQDRQGNEQYF. The CDR3 nucleotides read TGTGCCAGCAGCCAAGATAGGCAGGGTAACGAGCAGTACTTC.

The V call is TRBV5-1, the J call TRBJ2-7, with a tentative D call TRBD2 (6 bases). Trimming took 4 bases from V and 0 from J, leaving 8 bases between them. The length of the CDR3 is 13 residues. Germline V lookup: CDR1 SGHRS, CDR2 YFSETQ. CDR3 coding DNA: TGCGCCAGCAGCGTGACTAGCTCCTACGAGCAGTACTTC. It specifies CASSVTSSYEQYF. Drawing the rest from reference TRBV5-1 and TRBJ2-7, the complete variable domain is KAGVTQTPRYLIKTRGQQVTLSCSPISGHRSVSWYQQTPGQGLQFLFEYFSETQRNKGNFPGRFSGRQFSNSRSEMNVSTLELGDSALYLCASSVTSSYEQYFGPGTRLTVT.

This clone was seen only a few times. This chain connects TRBV2 to TRBJ1-5; D remains unclear. Germline assignment: CDR1 SNHLY and CDR2 FYNNEI. V was cut by 6 bases and J by 4 bases, with 13 bases left in between. The CDR3 is made up of 14 amino acids. The CDR3 nucleotides are TGTGCCAGCAGCTCAGTTGTTGCTAATCAGCCCCAGCATTTT. Translated, it gives CASSSVVANQPQHF. Combining the CDR3 with reference TRBV2 and TRBJ1-5 gives the whole variable domain EPEVTQTPSHQVTQMGQEVILRCVPISNHLYFYWYRQILGQKVEFLVSFYNNEISEKSEIFDDQFSVERPDGSNFTLKIRSTKLEDSAMYFCASSSVVANQPQHFGDGTRLSIL.

This clone was recorded a few times. The chain has TRBV27 and TRBJ1-6; perhaps TRBD1 as D (6 bases). Trimming cost V 6 bases and J 5 bases, with 14 bases left between them. Germline loops: CDR1 MNHEY, CDR2 SMNVEV (reference sequence). CDR3 size: 15 residues. In nucleotides, the CDR3 is TGTGCCAGCAGGACAGGACTGAATAATAATTCACCCCTCCACTTT. Translation gives CASRTGLNNNSPLHF.

DNA of the CDR3: TGTGCCAGCAGTTTTCAGGGTTTGGGCGAGCAGTACTTC. As protein: CASSFQGLGEQYF. V and J are TRBV12-3 or TRBV12-4 and TRBJ2-7, with D tentatively TRBD1 (5 bases). CDR3 length: 13 residues. Trimming left V 3 bases short and J 6 bases short, with 12 bases between.

This clone was counted only a few times. The V gene is TRBV3-1 (or the pseudogene TRBV3-2), the J gene TRBJ1-6; TRBD1 might be the D (6 bases). V lost 6 bases, J lost 10 bases, and 16 bases lay in between. The CDR3 length is 14 residues. Looked up from germline, CDR1 is LGHDT and CDR2 is YNNKEL (reference sequence). CDR3 loop: CASREQGKNSPLHF. In nucleotides, the CDR3 is TGTGCCAGCAGGGAACAGGGAAAGAACTCACCCCTCCACTTT.

The chain has TRBV19 and TRBJ2-3; 7 bases fit TRBD2. The CDR3 runs 18 residues. From germline, CDR1 is LNHDA and CDR2 SQIVND (reference sequence). The V segment lost 1 base and the J segment 5 bases; nucleotides outside the gene matches: 15. This CDR3 reads CASSIGPLRRGSRDTQYF. The DNA of the CDR3 is TGTGCCAGTAGTATAGGACCATTACGGCGGGGGTCCAGAGATACGCAGTATTTT.

This clone was counted between two and nine times. This chain uses TRBV4-2 with TRBJ2-3; no clear D gene. Trimming took 4 bases from V and 0 from J, leaving 5 bases between them. This CDR3 comprises 13 residues. Germline V gives CDR1 LGHNA, CDR2 YNFKEQ. CDR3 bases: TGTGCCAGCAGCCCCGCTAGCACAGATACGCAGTATTTT. Its translation is CASSPASTDTQYF.

The gene calls are TRBV28 and TRBJ1-4; 8 bases are a match to TRBD1. V shed 4 bases, J shed 0 bases, and the junction held 4 bases outside the gene matches. The CDR3 totals 16 residues. CDR1 is MDHEN, CDR2 SYDVKM, per germline. CDR3 bases: TGTGCCAGCAGTTCCCCAGGGGGCTCAACTAATGAAAAACTGTTTTTT. Encoded protein: CASSSPGGSTNEKLFF.

The gene calls are TRBV12-3 or TRBV12-4 and TRBJ1-5; no firm D call. V lost 4 bases to trimming and J lost 3 bases, with 7 bases between them. There are 13 residues in the CDR3. The CDR3: CASSYIDNQPQHF. The CDR3, as DNA: TGTGCCAGCAGTTATATCGACAATCAGCCCCAGCATTTT.

The chain carries TRBV2 and TRBJ2-5; no clear D. Between the trimmed V and J ends, which lost 3 bases and 9 bases, there was a span of 14 bases. The CDR3 sequence is 13 residues long. Germline V gene lookup returns CDR1 SNHLY and CDR2 FYNNEI. The CDR3, as DNA: TGTGCCAGCAGTGATTCCGACCTGACGTCCCAGTACTTC. This encodes CASSDSDLTSQYF.